This T cell receptor (beta chain) was observed in a study of blood T cell repertoires in COVID-19 (dated by TCRdb to 2018 to 2021). Some background on the complete study: Samples covering the acute and convalescent phases of COVID-19 were provided by collaborators in the United States, Italy and Spain. The sample metadata nearly always contained a de-identified subject ID, COVID-19 status, age in years and sex. Where available, HLA class I and class II types were obtained from metadata supplied by the sample provider rather than from assay-based typing. The dataset comprised deeply sampled blood TCRbeta repertoires from subjects exposed to, actively infected with, or recovered from COVID-19. The material from the prospective study consisted of cDNA or gDNA derived from T cells, B-cell-depleted T cells, or PBMCs. The repertoires were released in a freely available public database meant as a resource for research on the immune response to SARS-CoV-2. Samples came from the ongoing ImmuneRACE study (first 160 participants) plus 1,254 subjects from 6 global collaborators.

TCRbeta CDR3 regions were amplified from genomic DNA using the immunoSEQ Assay, a bias-controlled multiplex PCR. As for the original processing: The number of nucleated cells in each sample was estimated by amplification of reference gene primers within the assay. To quantify the absolute abundance of each unique TCRbeta CDR3 rearrangement, sequence reads were collapsed and filtered. For each sample, productive Simpson clonality was calculated by taking the square root of Simpson's diversity index across productive rearrangements. TCRdb mirrors the immuneACCESS table, restricted to in-frame sequences. Some clones are absent from its copies; in checked studies, under half trace to an unresolved V gene, and the reason for the others is unknown. V, J and clone size are taken as reported in that table, and D and trimming were inferred from the DNA itself. Present in this sample are under 450,000 clones, roughly four fifths of which were seen just once. Approximately 5% of the sample is held by the ten biggest clonotypes.

V loses 0 bases, J loses 2 bases, and the germline ends lie 5 bases apart. The germline V gene gives CDR1 as SGDLS and CDR2 as YYNGEE. The CDR3, cysteine through phenylalanine, is 13 amino acids long. The kept DNA is CDR3 alone, 39 bases in frame from the first base. Participants in the prospective study were aged 18 to 89 years, lived in over 20 United States geographic areas, and enrolled through a virtual design. To assign participants to cohorts, the prospective study relied on clinical history that participants themselves reported in a screening survey and a study questionnaire. Recovered participants in ImmuneRACE Cohort 3 were defined as having two consecutive negative NP/OP PCR tests, clearance from a healthcare professional, or resolution of symptoms. Each participant in the prospective study had whole blood, serum and a nasopharyngeal or oropharyngeal swab collected by mobile phlebotomists. Over an approximately 2-month period, participants in the prospective study had the option of providing additional blood draws and questionnaires. Blood samples from the prospective study were shipped frozen or at room temperature prior to DNA extraction.

The full study reports these points: How much clinical and demographic metadata was included differed by source and by participant, and the metadata was provided uncurated.

In this sample, this clone turned up once. Its antigen remains unidentified. No base quality information exists; no much larger clone differs at one position. The V and J segments used are TRBV9 and TRBJ2-5, with no reliable assignment of the D segment. The clonotype was recovered from a woman in her fifties or sixties who had recovered from COVID-19. Material for sequencing was PBMCs or T cells enriched from blood (not recorded which). The CDR3 corresponds to CASSVDGQETQYF. The DNA sequence is as follows: TGTGCCAGCAGCGTAGACGGTCAAGAGACCCAGTACTTC.